The clone carrying this T cell receptor beta chain was counted ten times or more. A library of TCRbeta sequences, prepared with unique molecular identifiers, was generated. MiXCR was run by TCRdb on the PCR reads, yielding one entry per CDR3 protein. The sample holds 200,000 to 250,000 distinct CDR3 sequences; over 9.5% are singletons and the top ten take about 5.4%. This specimen belongs to a study of T-cell reconstitution after alpha-beta-depleted transplantation in children. V dropped 4 bases and J dropped 6; count of bases not matched to a gene: 14. The CDR3 is made up of 16 amino acids. In germline, CDR1 is SGHRS, CDR2 YFSETQ.

Source: PBMCs from the stem cell graft donor, taken from the stem cell graft. The sequence came from a human donor who donated a stem cell graft to a child with SCID. V is TRBV5-1 and J is TRBJ1-2; 8 bases are shared with TRBD1. The CDR3 coding sequence is TGCGCCAGCAGCACCGAGCCGGGACAGGAGGGCGATGGCTACACCTTC. It encodes CASSTEPGQEGDGYTF. The full variable domain, its missing parts supplied by reference TRBV5-1 and TRBJ1-2, is KAGVTQTPRYLIKTRGQQVTLSCSPISGHRSVSWYQQTPGQGLQFLFEYFSETQRNKGNFPGRFSGRQFSNSRSEMNVSTLELGDSALYLCASSTEPGQEGDGYTFGSGTRLTVV.